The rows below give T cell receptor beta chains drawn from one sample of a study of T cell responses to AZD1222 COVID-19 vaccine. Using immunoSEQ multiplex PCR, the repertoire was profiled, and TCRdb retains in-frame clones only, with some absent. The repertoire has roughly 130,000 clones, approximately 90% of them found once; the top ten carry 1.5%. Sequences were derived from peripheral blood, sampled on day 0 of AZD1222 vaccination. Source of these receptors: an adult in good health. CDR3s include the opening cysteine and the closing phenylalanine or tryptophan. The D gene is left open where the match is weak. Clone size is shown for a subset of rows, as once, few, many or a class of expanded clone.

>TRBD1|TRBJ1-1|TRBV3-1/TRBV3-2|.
CASSLGTGLNTEAFF
TGTGCCAGCAGCCTAGGGACAGGGCTGAACACTGAAGCTTTCTTT
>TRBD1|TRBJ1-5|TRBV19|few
CASSSSGGFTGAGQPQHF
TGTGCCAGTAGTAGTTCCGGGGGATTTACAGGGGCCGGTCAGCCCCAGCATTTT
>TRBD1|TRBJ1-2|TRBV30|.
CAPRGRGPSNYGYTF
TGTGCCCCCCGGGGCAGGGGGCCTTCTAACTATGGCTACACCTTC
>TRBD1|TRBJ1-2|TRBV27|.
CASTGTGGHINYGYTF
TGTGCCAGCACCGGGACAGGGGGCCACATTAACTATGGCTACACCTTC
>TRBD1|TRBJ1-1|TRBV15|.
CATSRGGTGNTEAFF
TGTGCCACCAGCAGAGGGGGGACAGGGAACACTGAAGCTTTCTTT
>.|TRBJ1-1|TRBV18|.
CASSPVRGNTEAFF
TGTGCCAGCTCACCAGTTCGAGGAAACACTGAAGCTTTCTTT
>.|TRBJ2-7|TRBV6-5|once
CAGGRHDKSYEQYF
TGTGCCGGGGGGAGACATGACAAGTCCTACGAGCAGTACTTC
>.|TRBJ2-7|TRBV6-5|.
CASLRWPNYEQYF
TGTGCCTCCCTGAGGTGGCCAAACTACGAGCAGTACTTC
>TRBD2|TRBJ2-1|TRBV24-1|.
CATGVGGGLGEQFF
TGTGCCACCGGGGTTGGCGGGGGTCTCGGTGAGCAGTTCTTC
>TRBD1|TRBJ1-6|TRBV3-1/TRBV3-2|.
CASSQAPPGQSYLYNSPLHF
TGTGCCAGCAGCCAAGCGCCTCCGGGACAGAGTTACCTCTATAATTCACCCCTCCACTTT
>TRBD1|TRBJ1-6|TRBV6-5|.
CASSARGVLISLHF
TGTGCCAGCAGCGCCAGGGGGGTTTTAATCTCCCTCCACTTT
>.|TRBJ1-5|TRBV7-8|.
CASSLQGNQPQHF
TGTGCCAGCAGCTTACAGGGAAATCAGCCCCAGCATTTT
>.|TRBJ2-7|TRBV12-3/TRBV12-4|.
CASSFGGAYEQYF
TGTGCCAGCAGTTTTGGGGGGGCTTACGAGCAGTACTTC
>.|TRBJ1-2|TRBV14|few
CASSPVANYGYTF
TGTGCCAGCAGCCCGGTAGCTAACTATGGCTACACCTTC
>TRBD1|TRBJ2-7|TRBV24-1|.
CATSDPRTGWHEQYF
TGTGCCACCAGTGACCCCCGGACAGGGTGGCACGAGCAGTACTTC
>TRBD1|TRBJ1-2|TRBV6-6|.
CASRDDRDVYTF
TGTGCCAGCAGGGACGACAGGGATGTCTACACCTTC
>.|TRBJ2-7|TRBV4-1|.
CASSPLGPSNEQYF
TGCGCCAGCAGCCCATTGGGACCCAGCAACGAGCAGTACTTC
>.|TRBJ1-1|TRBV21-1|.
CASGTEAFF
TGTGCCAGCGGGACCGAAGCTTTCTTT
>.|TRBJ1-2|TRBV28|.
CASSLEGNYGYTF
TGTGCCAGCAGTTTGGAGGGGAACTATGGCTACACCTTC
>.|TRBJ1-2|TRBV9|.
CASTPGGPLYGYTF
TGTGCCAGCACCCCGGGCGGACCACTATATGGCTACACCTTC
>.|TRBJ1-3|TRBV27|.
CASSRWGRGEASSGNTIYF
TGTGCCAGCTCTAGATGGGGCAGGGGAGAGGCAAGCTCTGGAAACACCATATATTTT
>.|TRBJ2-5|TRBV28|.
CASSSATAVGETQYF
TGTGCCAGCAGTTCCGCGACGGCAGTGGGAGAGACCCAGTACTTC
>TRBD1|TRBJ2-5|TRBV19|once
CASSIRTGKETQYF
TGTGCCAGTAGTATCCGGACAGGGAAGGAGACCCAGTACTTC
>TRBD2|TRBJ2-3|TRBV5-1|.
CASRPTSGSTDTQYF
TGCGCCAGCAGACCGACTAGCGGGAGCACAGATACGCAGTATTTT
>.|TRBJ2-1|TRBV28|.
CASNFYTSSYNEQFF
TGTGCCAGCAACTTTTACACGAGCTCCTACAATGAGCAGTTCTTC
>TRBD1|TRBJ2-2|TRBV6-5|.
CASRPNRGTGELFF
TGTGCCAGCAGGCCCAACAGGGGGACCGGGGAGCTGTTTTTT
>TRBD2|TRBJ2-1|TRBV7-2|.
CASSLVWRGGLNNEQFF
TGTGCCAGCAGCTTAGTTTGGCGGGGGGGCCTCAACAATGAGCAGTTCTTC
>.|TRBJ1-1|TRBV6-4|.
CASSDSAGDGAFF
TGTGCCAGCAGTGACTCAGCCGGGGACGGAGCTTTCTTT
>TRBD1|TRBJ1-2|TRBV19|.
CASSRQGDLEGYTF
TGTGCCAGTAGTCGACAGGGGGACCTAGAGGGCTACACCTTC
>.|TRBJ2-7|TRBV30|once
CAWSQTGYEQYF
TGTGCCTGGAGTCAGACTGGATACGAGCAGTACTTC
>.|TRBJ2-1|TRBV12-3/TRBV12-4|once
CASSFQGGDEQFF
TGTGCCAGCAGTTTTCAGGGTGGGGATGAGCAGTTCTTC
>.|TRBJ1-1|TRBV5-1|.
CASSLVLSVTFRTNTEAFF
TGCGCCAGCAGCTTGGTCCTCTCAGTCACCTTCAGAACCAACACTGAAGCTTTCTTT
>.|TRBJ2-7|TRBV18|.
CASSPKGPAYEQYF
TGTGCCAGCTCACCAAAGGGGCCCGCGTACGAGCAGTACTTC
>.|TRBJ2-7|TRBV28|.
CATSNPSTGEQYF
TGTGCCACCTCTAACCCCTCAACGGGCGAGCAGTACTTC
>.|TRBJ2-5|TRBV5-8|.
CASSLGTKETQYF
TGTGCCAGCAGCCTGGGGACAAAAGAGACCCAGTACTTC
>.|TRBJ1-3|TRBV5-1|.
CASSAGTSGNTIYF
TGCGCCAGCAGCGCCGGGACATCTGGAAACACCATATATTTT
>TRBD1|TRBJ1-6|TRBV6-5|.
CASTTDRGKSPLHF
TGTGCCAGCACTACGGACAGGGGGAAGTCACCCCTCCACTTT
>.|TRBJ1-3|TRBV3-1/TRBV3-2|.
CASSQPLVGGNTIYF
TGTGCCAGCAGCCAACCCCTGGTGGGAGGAAACACCATATATTTT
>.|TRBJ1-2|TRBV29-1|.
CSARTAYYGYTF
TGCAGCGCCCGGACAGCCTACTATGGCTACACCTTC
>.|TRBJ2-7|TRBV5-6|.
CASSRSYEQYF
TGTGCCAGCAGCCGCTCGTACGAGCAGTACTTC
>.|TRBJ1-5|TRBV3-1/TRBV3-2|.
CASSQGSGPSNQPQHF
TGTGCCAGCAGCCAAGGGTCCGGGCCAAGCAATCAGCCCCAGCATTTT
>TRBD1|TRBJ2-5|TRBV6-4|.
CASSRQGGETQYF
TGTGCCAGCAGTAGACAGGGTGGGGAGACCCAGTACTTC
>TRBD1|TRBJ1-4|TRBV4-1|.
CASSPPRQGVGEKLFF
TGCGCCAGCAGCCCCCCTAGACAGGGGGTAGGTGAAAAACTGTTTTTT
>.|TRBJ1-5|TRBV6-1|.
CASSELGGLNQPQHF
TGTGCCAGCAGTGAACTAGGGGGTCTCAATCAGCCCCAGCATTTT
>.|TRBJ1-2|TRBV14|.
CASSQVEGNYGYTF
TGTGCCAGCAGCCAAGTGGAGGGGAACTATGGCTACACCTTC
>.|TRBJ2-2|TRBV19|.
CASKGLGDTGELFF
TGTGCCAGTAAGGGACTCGGGGACACCGGGGAGCTGTTTTTT
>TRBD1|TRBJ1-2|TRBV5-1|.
CASSDRDRGVYTF
TGCGCCAGCAGCGACCGGGACAGGGGTGTCTACACCTTC
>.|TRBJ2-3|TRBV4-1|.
CASSRTRTDTQYF
TGCGCCAGCAGCCGGACCCGCACAGATACGCAGTATTTT
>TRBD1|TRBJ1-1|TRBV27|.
CASNRQGPNTEAFF
TGTGCCAGCAATCGACAGGGGCCGAACACTGAAGCTTTCTTT
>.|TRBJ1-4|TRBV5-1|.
CASSLGTLATNEKLFF
TGCGCCAGCAGCTTGGGGACACTTGCAACTAATGAAAAACTGTTTTTT
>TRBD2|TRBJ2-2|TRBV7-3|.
CASSFSSGTGELFF
TGTGCCAGCAGCTTTTCTAGCGGCACCGGGGAGCTGTTTTTT
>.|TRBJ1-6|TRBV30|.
CAWSSSDSSYNSPLHF
TGTGCCTGGAGTAGCTCGGACAGCTCCTATAATTCACCCCTCCACTTT
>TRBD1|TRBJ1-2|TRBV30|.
CAWKQGYGYTF
TGTGCCTGGAAACAGGGGTATGGCTACACCTTC
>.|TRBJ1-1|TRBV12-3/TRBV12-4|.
CASSVDRTEAFF
TGTGCCAGCAGTGTAGACAGAACTGAAGCTTTCTTT
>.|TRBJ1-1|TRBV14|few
CASSQFSALDTEAFF
TGTGCCAGCAGCCAATTTTCGGCGTTGGACACTGAAGCTTTCTTT